These T cell receptor beta chains were read from a single sample in a study of blood T cells in healthy people across ages. In TCRdb, the 5' RACE reads were re-called with MiXCR into one record per CDR3 protein. The sample holds roughly 720,000 distinct CDR3 sequences, roughly 53% seen once. Specimen: blood. The receptors originated from an elderly man in good health. CDR3s include the opening cysteine and the closing phenylalanine or tryptophan. The order of the fields is V gene, D gene, CDR3 protein. The D gene is left open where the match is weak.

V gene: TRBV6-5; D gene: TRBD1; CDR3 protein: CASSRRTGLMPYEQYF
V gene: TRBV7-3; D gene: TRBD1; CDR3 protein: CASSPGPGGRNEQYF
V gene: TRBV5-8; D gene: -; CDR3 protein: CASSLGPRGTFSHHEQFF
V gene: TRBV28; D gene: -; CDR3 protein: CASSLASRSRETQYF
V gene: TRBV27; D gene: -; CDR3 protein: CASLFSLKDYEQYF
V gene: TRBV18; D gene: TRBD1; CDR3 protein: CASSDRGRISYEQYF
V gene: TRBV13; D gene: TRBD2; CDR3 protein: CASSLALYPTSGIGSNEQFF
V gene: TRBV3-1; D gene: TRBD1; CDR3 protein: CASRPQDRGLGTEAFF
V gene: TRBV5-6; D gene: -; CDR3 protein: CASSLVDPLNYGYTF
V gene: TRBV15; D gene: -; CDR3 protein: CATSGATETQYF
V gene: TRBV12-3/TRBV12-4; D gene: TRBD2; CDR3 protein: CASRPRLAGGNEQFF
V gene: TRBV6-4; D gene: TRBD1; CDR3 protein: CATSRTGAHEQYF
V gene: TRBV6-6; D gene: TRBD2; CDR3 protein: CASTLLAATYEQYF
V gene: TRBV20-1; D gene: -; CDR3 protein: CSATTQGKYGNSPLHF
V gene: TRBV28; D gene: -; CDR3 protein: CASVSSGARNEQFF
V gene: TRBV3-1; D gene: -; CDR3 protein: CASSPQTMTGITEAFF
V gene: TRBV9; D gene: -; CDR3 protein: CASSVATGFQYEQYF
V gene: TRBV29-1; D gene: -; CDR3 protein: CSALAPLRFWGQETQYF